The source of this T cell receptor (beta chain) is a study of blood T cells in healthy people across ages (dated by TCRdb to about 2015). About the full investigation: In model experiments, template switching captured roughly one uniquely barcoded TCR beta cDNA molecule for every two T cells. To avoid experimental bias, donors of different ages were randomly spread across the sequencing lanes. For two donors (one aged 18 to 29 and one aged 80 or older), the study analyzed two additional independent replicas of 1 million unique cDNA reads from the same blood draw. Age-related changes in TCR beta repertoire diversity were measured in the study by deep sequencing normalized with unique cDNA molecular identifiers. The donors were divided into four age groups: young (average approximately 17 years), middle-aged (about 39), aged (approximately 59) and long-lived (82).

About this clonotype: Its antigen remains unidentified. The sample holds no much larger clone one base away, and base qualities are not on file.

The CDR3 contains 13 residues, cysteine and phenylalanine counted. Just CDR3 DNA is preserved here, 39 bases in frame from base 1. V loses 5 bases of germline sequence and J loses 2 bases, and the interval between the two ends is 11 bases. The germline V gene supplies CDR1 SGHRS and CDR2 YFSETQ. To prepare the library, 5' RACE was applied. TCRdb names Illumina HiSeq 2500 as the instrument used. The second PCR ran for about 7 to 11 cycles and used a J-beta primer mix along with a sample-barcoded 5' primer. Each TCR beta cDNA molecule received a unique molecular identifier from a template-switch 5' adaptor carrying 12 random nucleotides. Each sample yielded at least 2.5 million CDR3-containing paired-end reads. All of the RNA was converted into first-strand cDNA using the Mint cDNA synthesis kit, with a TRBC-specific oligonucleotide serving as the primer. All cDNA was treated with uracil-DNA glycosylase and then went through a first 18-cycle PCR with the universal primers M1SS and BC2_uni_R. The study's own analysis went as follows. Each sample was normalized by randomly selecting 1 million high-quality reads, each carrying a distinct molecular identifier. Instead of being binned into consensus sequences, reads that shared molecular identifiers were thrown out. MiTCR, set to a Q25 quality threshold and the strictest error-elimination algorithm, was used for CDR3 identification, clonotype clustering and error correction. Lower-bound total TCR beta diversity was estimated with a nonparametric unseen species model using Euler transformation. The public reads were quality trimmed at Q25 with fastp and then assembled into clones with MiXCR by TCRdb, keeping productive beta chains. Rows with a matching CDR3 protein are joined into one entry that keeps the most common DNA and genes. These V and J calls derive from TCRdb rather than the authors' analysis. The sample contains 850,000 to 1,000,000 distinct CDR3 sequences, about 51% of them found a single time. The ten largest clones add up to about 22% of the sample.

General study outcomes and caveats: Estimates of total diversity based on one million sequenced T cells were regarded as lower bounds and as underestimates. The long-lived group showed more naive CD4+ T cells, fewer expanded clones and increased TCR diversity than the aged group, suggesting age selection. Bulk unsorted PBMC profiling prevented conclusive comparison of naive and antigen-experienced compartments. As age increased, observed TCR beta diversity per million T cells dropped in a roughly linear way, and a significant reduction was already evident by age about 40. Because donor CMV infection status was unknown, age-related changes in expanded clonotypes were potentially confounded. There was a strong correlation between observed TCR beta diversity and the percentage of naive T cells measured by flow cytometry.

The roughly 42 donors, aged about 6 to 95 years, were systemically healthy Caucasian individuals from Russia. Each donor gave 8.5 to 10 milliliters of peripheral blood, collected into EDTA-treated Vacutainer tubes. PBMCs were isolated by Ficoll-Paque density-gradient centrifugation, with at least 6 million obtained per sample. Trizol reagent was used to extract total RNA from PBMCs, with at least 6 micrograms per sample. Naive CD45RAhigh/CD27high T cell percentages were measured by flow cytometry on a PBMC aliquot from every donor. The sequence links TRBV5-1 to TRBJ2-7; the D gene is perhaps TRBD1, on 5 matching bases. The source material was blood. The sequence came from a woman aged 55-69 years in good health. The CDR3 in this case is CASSIDSTYEQYF. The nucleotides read TGCGCCAGCAGTATTGACAGCACCTACGAGCAGTACTTC.